The rows below give T cell receptor beta chains drawn from one sample of a study of T cell responses to AZD1222 COVID-19 vaccine. Sequenced by immunoSEQ multiplex PCR; TCRdb stores in-frame clones only, minus some. Among 130,000 to 150,000 clones listed, 89% were seen once. This specimen was peripheral blood, taken on day 0 of AZD1222 vaccination. The receptors were sampled from an adult in good health. Both conserved end residues are part of each CDR3. The D gene is left open where the match is weak. Rows give clone size only sometimes, using once, few, many, or a class for an expanded clone.

j_gene: TRBJ1-2; abundance: NA; d_gene: NA; v_gene: TRBV28; CDR3aa: CASSPPPVTMGYTF; CDR3nt: TGTGCCAGCAGTCCGCCGCCCGTAACTATGGGCTACACCTTC
j_gene: TRBJ2-1; abundance: NA; d_gene: NA; v_gene: TRBV2; CDR3aa: CASNFADATYEQFF; CDR3nt: TGTGCCAGCAATTTCGCCGACGCGACGTATGAGCAGTTCTTC
j_gene: TRBJ2-1; abundance: once; d_gene: NA; v_gene: TRBV5-1; CDR3aa: CASGPGSSFYNEQFF; CDR3nt: TGCGCCAGTGGACCAGGGTCCTCCTTCTACAATGAGCAGTTCTTC
j_gene: TRBJ1-5; abundance: once; d_gene: TRBD1; v_gene: TRBV28; CDR3aa: CASSNLDRGRNQPQHF; CDR3nt: TGTGCCAGCAGTAACCTGGACAGGGGGCGGAATCAGCCCCAGCATTTT
j_gene: TRBJ2-5; abundance: NA; d_gene: TRBD1; v_gene: TRBV3-1/TRBV3-2; CDR3aa: CASSTRQGAVGETQYF; CDR3nt: TGTGCCAGCAGCACCCGACAGGGGGCTGTCGGAGAGACCCAGTACTTC
j_gene: TRBJ1-2; abundance: few; d_gene: NA; v_gene: TRBV7-2; CDR3aa: CASSSRVTNYGYTF; CDR3nt: TGTGCCAGCAGCTCACGCGTCACTAACTATGGCTACACCTTC
j_gene: TRBJ1-6; abundance: NA; d_gene: NA; v_gene: TRBV28; CDR3aa: CASSLPNYKGRHLHF; CDR3nt: TGTGCCAGCAGTTTACCGAATTATAAGGGGCGTCACCTCCACTTT
j_gene: TRBJ1-1; abundance: NA; d_gene: NA; v_gene: TRBV3-1/TRBV3-2; CDR3aa: CASSRWTVNTEAFF; CDR3nt: TGTGCCAGCAGCCGATGGACAGTGAACACTGAAGCTTTCTTT
j_gene: TRBJ1-1; abundance: NA; d_gene: NA; v_gene: TRBV3-1/TRBV3-2; CDR3aa: CASSQVNGGDTEAFF; CDR3nt: TGTGCCAGCAGCCAAGTCAACGGGGGTGATACTGAAGCTTTCTTT
j_gene: TRBJ2-2; abundance: NA; d_gene: TRBD2; v_gene: TRBV6-2/TRBV6-3; CDR3aa: CASSFTPSGRANTGELFF; CDR3nt: TGTGCCAGCAGTTTCACTCCTAGCGGGCGCGCGAACACCGGGGAGCTGTTTTTT
j_gene: TRBJ2-2; abundance: NA; d_gene: NA; v_gene: TRBV4-2; CDR3aa: CASSLPRTLGELFF; CDR3nt: TGTGCCAGCAGCCTCCCTAGGACCCTCGGGGAGCTGTTTTTT
j_gene: TRBJ2-2; abundance: once; d_gene: NA; v_gene: TRBV13; CDR3aa: CASSLIRSGGELFF; CDR3nt: TGTGCCAGCAGCTTAATACGGTCGGGCGGGGAGCTGTTTTTT
j_gene: TRBJ1-1; abundance: NA; d_gene: NA; v_gene: TRBV7-2; CDR3aa: CASSLVGRTEAFF; CDR3nt: TGTGCCAGCAGCTTAGTAGGTAGGACTGAAGCTTTCTTT
j_gene: TRBJ1-4; abundance: NA; d_gene: NA; v_gene: TRBV28; CDR3aa: CASSLNRAATNEKLFF; CDR3nt: TGTGCCAGCAGTTTAAACAGGGCCGCAACTAATGAAAAACTGTTTTTT
j_gene: TRBJ1-2; abundance: NA; d_gene: TRBD1; v_gene: TRBV3-1/TRBV3-2; CDR3aa: CASSQEQGDYGYTF; CDR3nt: TGTGCCAGCAGCCAAGAACAGGGGGACTATGGCTACACCTTC
j_gene: TRBJ1-5; abundance: NA; d_gene: NA; v_gene: TRBV5-6; CDR3aa: CASSLGVQPQHF; CDR3nt: TGTGCCAGCAGCTTGGGCGTTCAGCCCCAGCATTTT
j_gene: TRBJ2-3; abundance: NA; d_gene: NA; v_gene: TRBV28; CDR3aa: CASSQRGSPDRDTQYF; CDR3nt: TGTGCCAGCAGTCAACGGGGTAGCCCTGATCGGGATACGCAGTATTTT
j_gene: TRBJ2-5; abundance: NA; d_gene: TRBD2; v_gene: TRBV7-2; CDR3aa: CASSLTPSWTSGTQETQYF; CDR3nt: TGTGCCAGCAGCCTAACCCCCTCCTGGACTAGCGGGACCCAAGAGACCCAGTACTTC
j_gene: TRBJ2-1; abundance: NA; d_gene: NA; v_gene: TRBV28; CDR3aa: CASSSTTYNEQFF; CDR3nt: TGTGCCAGCAGTTCGACCACCTACAATGAGCAGTTCTTC
j_gene: TRBJ2-3; abundance: NA; d_gene: NA; v_gene: TRBV9; CDR3aa: CASSVESGPDTQYF; CDR3nt: TGTGCCAGCAGCGTAGAGAGCGGCCCAGATACGCAGTATTTT
j_gene: TRBJ2-7; abundance: NA; d_gene: NA; v_gene: TRBV5-4; CDR3aa: CASRGPTSYEQYF; CDR3nt: TGTGCCAGCAGGGGCCCAACCTCCTACGAGCAGTACTTC
j_gene: TRBJ2-5; abundance: NA; d_gene: NA; v_gene: TRBV3-1/TRBV3-2; CDR3aa: CASSKGEGRWHETQYF; CDR3nt: TGTGCCAGCAGCAAAGGGGAAGGGAGGTGGCACGAGACCCAGTACTTC
j_gene: TRBJ2-2; abundance: NA; d_gene: NA; v_gene: TRBV29-1; CDR3aa: CSVGLMANTGELFF; CDR3nt: TGCAGCGTTGGGCTTATGGCGAACACCGGGGAGCTGTTTTTT
j_gene: TRBJ2-3; abundance: NA; d_gene: NA; v_gene: TRBV29-1; CDR3aa: CSYCQAADTQYF; CDR3nt: TGCAGCTATTGTCAGGCGGCAGATACGCAGTATTTT
j_gene: TRBJ2-1; abundance: NA; d_gene: TRBD2; v_gene: TRBV7-2; CDR3aa: CASSSRLARRGGQFF; CDR3nt: TGTGCCAGCAGCTCTAGACTAGCGAGGCGAGGGGGGCAGTTCTTC
j_gene: TRBJ1-1; abundance: NA; d_gene: TRBD1; v_gene: TRBV5-4; CDR3aa: CASRFGTGGFLNTEAFF; CDR3nt: TGTGCCAGCAGGTTTGGGACAGGGGGCTTTTTAAACACTGAAGCTTTCTTT
j_gene: TRBJ1-2; abundance: NA; d_gene: NA; v_gene: TRBV6-4; CDR3aa: CASSPRGERGYGYTF; CDR3nt: TGTGCCAGCAGCCCGCGGGGGGAAAGGGGCTATGGCTACACCTTC
j_gene: TRBJ2-1; abundance: NA; d_gene: TRBD2; v_gene: TRBV4-1; CDR3aa: CASSQREASYNEQFF; CDR3nt: TGCGCCAGCAGCCAACGGGAGGCGTCCTACAATGAGCAGTTCTTC
j_gene: TRBJ2-2; abundance: NA; d_gene: NA; v_gene: TRBV5-1; CDR3aa: CASSFRTTNTGELFF; CDR3nt: TGCGCCAGCAGCTTTAGGACTACAAACACCGGGGAGCTGTTTTTT
j_gene: TRBJ1-6; abundance: few; d_gene: NA; v_gene: TRBV7-3; CDR3aa: CASSLRRSYNSPLHF; CDR3nt: TGTGCCAGCAGCTTAAGACGGAGCTATAATTCACCCCTCCACTTT
j_gene: TRBJ2-7; abundance: NA; d_gene: TRBD2; v_gene: TRBV3-1/TRBV3-2; CDR3aa: CASSRKLAGGSYEQYF; CDR3nt: TGTGCCAGCAGCCGAAAATTAGCGGGAGGGTCCTACGAGCAGTACTTC
j_gene: TRBJ2-7; abundance: NA; d_gene: NA; v_gene: TRBV7-8; CDR3aa: CASSLGRTYEQYF; CDR3nt: TGTGCCAGCAGCTTAGGACGGACCTACGAGCAGTACTTC
j_gene: TRBJ2-5; abundance: NA; d_gene: TRBD1; v_gene: TRBV5-4; CDR3aa: CASSPQGEETQYF; CDR3nt: TGTGCCAGCAGCCCACAGGGGGAAGAGACCCAGTACTTC
j_gene: TRBJ1-4; abundance: NA; d_gene: NA; v_gene: TRBV4-2; CDR3aa: CASSQDRGGATNEKLFF; CDR3nt: TGTGCCAGCAGCCAAGACAGGGGTGGGGCAACTAATGAAAAACTGTTTTTT
j_gene: TRBJ2-5; abundance: NA; d_gene: NA; v_gene: TRBV30; CDR3aa: CAWSRATGETQYF; CDR3nt: TGTGCCTGGAGTAGAGCAACGGGGGAGACCCAGTACTTC
j_gene: TRBJ1-4; abundance: NA; d_gene: NA; v_gene: TRBV4-2; CDR3aa: CASSQARGGRFNEKLFF; CDR3nt: TGTGCCAGCAGCCAAGCGAGGGGGGGGCGGTTTAATGAAAAACTGTTTTTT
j_gene: TRBJ2-2; abundance: NA; d_gene: NA; v_gene: TRBV5-1; CDR3aa: CASSLGPLNTGELFF; CDR3nt: TGCGCCAGCAGCTTGGGACCCCTGAACACCGGGGAGCTGTTTTTT
j_gene: TRBJ2-7; abundance: NA; d_gene: TRBD2; v_gene: TRBV7-8; CDR3aa: CASRGLAGGPPYEQYF; CDR3nt: TGTGCCAGCAGGGGACTAGCGGGAGGGCCCCCCTACGAGCAGTACTTC
j_gene: TRBJ1-2; abundance: NA; d_gene: NA; v_gene: TRBV5-1; CDR3aa: CASSPDSSNYGYTF; CDR3nt: TGCGCCAGCAGCCCTGACAGTTCTAACTATGGCTACACCTTC
j_gene: TRBJ1-3; abundance: once; d_gene: NA; v_gene: TRBV28; CDR3aa: CASINGRNTIYF; CDR3nt: TGTGCCAGCATTAACGGGAGGAACACCATATATTTT
j_gene: TRBJ2-2; abundance: NA; d_gene: NA; v_gene: TRBV7-6; CDR3aa: CASSPRSLTGELFF; CDR3nt: TGTGCCAGCAGCCCTCGAAGTTTGACCGGGGAGCTGTTTTTT
j_gene: TRBJ1-6; abundance: NA; d_gene: NA; v_gene: TRBV6-6; CDR3aa: CASSYSSDSPLHF; CDR3nt: TGTGCCAGCAGTTACTCGAGTGATTCACCCCTCCACTTT
j_gene: TRBJ2-7; abundance: NA; d_gene: NA; v_gene: TRBV6-1; CDR3aa: CASSGALPYEQYF; CDR3nt: TGTGCCAGCAGTGGAGCCCTTCCCTACGAGCAGTACTTC
j_gene: TRBJ2-7; abundance: NA; d_gene: TRBD2; v_gene: TRBV5-4; CDR3aa: CASSPPGTSVYEQYF; CDR3nt: TGTGCCAGCAGCCCGCCCGGGACTAGCGTTTACGAGCAGTACTTC
j_gene: TRBJ1-6; abundance: NA; d_gene: TRBD1; v_gene: TRBV28; CDR3aa: CASFARDRGRGSPLHF; CDR3nt: TGTGCCAGCTTCGCCCGGGACAGGGGGCGAGGATCACCCCTCCACTTT
j_gene: TRBJ1-1; abundance: once; d_gene: TRBD1; v_gene: TRBV28; CDR3aa: CASSFVTGRGLDTEAFF; CDR3nt: TGTGCCAGCAGTTTCGTGACAGGGCGGGGCTTGGACACTGAAGCTTTCTTT
j_gene: TRBJ2-5; abundance: NA; d_gene: TRBD2; v_gene: TRBV9; CDR3aa: CASSVGGTSGQETQYF; CDR3nt: TGTGCCAGCAGCGTAGGTGGGACTAGCGGGCAAGAGACCCAGTACTTC
j_gene: TRBJ2-6; abundance: NA; d_gene: NA; v_gene: TRBV6-5; CDR3aa: CAAQPGGSGANVLTF; CDR3nt: TGTGCCGCGCAACCCGGCGGCTCTGGGGCCAACGTCCTGACTTTC
j_gene: TRBJ1-3; abundance: NA; d_gene: NA; v_gene: TRBV19; CDR3aa: CASSLRETGNTIYF; CDR3nt: TGTGCCAGTAGCCTACGGGAGACCGGAAACACCATATATTTT
j_gene: TRBJ2-5; abundance: NA; d_gene: NA; v_gene: TRBV7-9; CDR3aa: CASSLVAGARGETQYF; CDR3nt: TGTGCCAGCAGCTTAGTTGCGGGGGCGAGGGGAGAGACCCAGTACTTC
j_gene: TRBJ1-2; abundance: NA; d_gene: NA; v_gene: TRBV29-1; CDR3aa: CSVERKGEYGYTF; CDR3nt: TGCAGCGTCGAGAGGAAGGGGGAGTATGGCTACACCTTC
j_gene: TRBJ2-1; abundance: NA; d_gene: TRBD2; v_gene: TRBV14; CDR3aa: CASSQGEREGHEQFF; CDR3nt: TGTGCCAGCAGCCAAGGGGAGCGGGAGGGCCATGAGCAGTTCTTC
j_gene: TRBJ1-2; abundance: NA; d_gene: NA; v_gene: TRBV12-3/TRBV12-4; CDR3aa: CASTYGAGGYTF; CDR3nt: TGTGCCAGCACCTACGGGGCGGGAGGCTACACCTTC
j_gene: TRBJ2-3; abundance: once; d_gene: NA; v_gene: TRBV6-5; CDR3aa: CASSYSQDTDTQYF; CDR3nt: TGTGCCAGCAGTTACTCGCAGGACACAGATACGCAGTATTTT
j_gene: TRBJ1-2; abundance: NA; d_gene: TRBD1; v_gene: TRBV5-4; CDR3aa: CASRDQGALGYTF; CDR3nt: TGTGCCAGCAGAGACCAGGGGGCGCTGGGCTACACCTTC
j_gene: TRBJ1-2; abundance: NA; d_gene: NA; v_gene: TRBV28; CDR3aa: CASSLPLYYGYTF; CDR3nt: TGTGCCAGCAGTTTACCCCTCTACTATGGCTACACCTTC
j_gene: TRBJ2-4; abundance: NA; d_gene: TRBD1; v_gene: TRBV18; CDR3aa: CASSIQGSKNIQYF; CDR3nt: TGTGCCAGCTCAATACAGGGGTCCAAAAACATTCAGTACTTC